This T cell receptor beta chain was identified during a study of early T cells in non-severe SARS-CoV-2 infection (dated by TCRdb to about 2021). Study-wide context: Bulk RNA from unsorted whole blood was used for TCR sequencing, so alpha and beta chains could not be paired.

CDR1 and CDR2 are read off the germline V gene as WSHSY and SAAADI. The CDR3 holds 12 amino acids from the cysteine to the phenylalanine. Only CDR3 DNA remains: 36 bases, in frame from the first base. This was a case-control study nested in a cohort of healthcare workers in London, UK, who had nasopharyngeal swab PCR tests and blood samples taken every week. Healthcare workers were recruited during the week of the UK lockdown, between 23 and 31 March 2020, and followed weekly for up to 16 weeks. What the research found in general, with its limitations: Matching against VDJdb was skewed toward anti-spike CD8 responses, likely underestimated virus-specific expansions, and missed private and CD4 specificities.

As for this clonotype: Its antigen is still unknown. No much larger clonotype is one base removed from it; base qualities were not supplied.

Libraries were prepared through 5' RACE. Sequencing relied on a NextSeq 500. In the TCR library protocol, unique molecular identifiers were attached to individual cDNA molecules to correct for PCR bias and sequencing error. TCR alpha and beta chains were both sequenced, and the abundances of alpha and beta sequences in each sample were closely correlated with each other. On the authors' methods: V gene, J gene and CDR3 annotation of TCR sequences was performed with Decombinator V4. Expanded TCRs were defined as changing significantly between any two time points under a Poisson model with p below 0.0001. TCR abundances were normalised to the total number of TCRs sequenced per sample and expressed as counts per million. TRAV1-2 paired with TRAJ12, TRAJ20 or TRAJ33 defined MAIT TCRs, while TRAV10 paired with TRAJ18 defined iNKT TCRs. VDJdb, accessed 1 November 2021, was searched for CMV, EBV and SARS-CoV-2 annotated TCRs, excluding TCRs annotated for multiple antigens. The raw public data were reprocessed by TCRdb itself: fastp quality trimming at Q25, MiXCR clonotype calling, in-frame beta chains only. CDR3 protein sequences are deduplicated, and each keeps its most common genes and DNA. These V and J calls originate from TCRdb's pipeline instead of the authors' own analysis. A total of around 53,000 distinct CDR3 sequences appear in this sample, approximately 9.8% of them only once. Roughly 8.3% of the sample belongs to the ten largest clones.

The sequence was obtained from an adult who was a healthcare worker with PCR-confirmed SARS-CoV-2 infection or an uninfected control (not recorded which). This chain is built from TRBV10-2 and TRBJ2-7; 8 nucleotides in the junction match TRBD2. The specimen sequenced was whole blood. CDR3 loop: CASRSGSYEQYF. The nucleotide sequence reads TGCGCGAGCCGAAGCGGGAGCTACGAGCAGTACTTC.